One T cell receptor beta chain is described in this entry. No antigen is known for it. These data originate in a study of OX40 agonist ivuxolimab in advanced cancers. Study overall: Two patients with cutaneous melanoma and one with hepatocellular carcinoma, three in total, showed partial responses. Study-wide results and limits: Dosing at 0.1 to 3.0 mg/kg was accompanied by clonal expansion of CD4+ and CD8+ blood T cells by week 6.

Germline V gene sequence: CDR1 LNHNV, CDR2 YYDKDF (reference sequence). The CDR3 sequence is 13 residues long. Trimming stripped 0 bases from V and 0 bases from J, with 3 bases between. The table came from immunoSEQ multiplex PCR; TCRdb's copy has only in-frame clones and leaves some out. The data show nearly 80,000 clones, with almost 85% seen just once and 25% held by the top ten. This chain joins TRBV15 and TRBJ2-7, with D hard to call. The sequenced sample was CD4+ or CD8+ T cells sorted from blood, obtained in a trial of the OX40 agonist ivuxolimab. The TCR originated in an adult with an advanced solid tumor such as melanoma, head and neck, liver or kidney cancer. The CDR3 DNA reads TGTGCCACCAGCAGAGACAACTCCTACGAGCAGTACTTC. This translates into CATSRDNSYEQYF. Using reference TRBV15 and TRBJ2-7 for the parts outside the CDR3, the full variable domain is DAMVIQNPRYQVTQFGKPVTLSCSQTLNHNVMYWYQQKSSQAPKLLFHYYDKDFNNEADTPDNFQSRRPNTSFCFLDIRSPGLGDTAMYLCATSRDNSYEQYFGPGTRLTVT.